A single T cell receptor (beta chain) is shown here with its context. Distinct nucleotide sequences in the sample also encode this CDR3. The table came from immunoSEQ multiplex PCR; TCRdb's copy has only in-frame clones and leaves some out. This sample has fewer than 400,000 clones, with around 87% found just once. Germline-derived CDR1 and CDR2 are SGDLS and YYNGEE. Trimming took off 0 bases at V and 1 base at J, with 9 bases between the two ends. The CDR3 is 15 amino acids. This sample was taken from a study of blood T cell repertoires in COVID-19. This TCR came from a human donor in a cohort sampled during active COVID-19. The chain is built from TRBV9 and TRBJ2-3; D is possibly TRBD2 (6 bases). The specimen was peripheral blood. Here the CDR3 reads CASSVAGVGTDTQYF. CDR3 sequence (DNA): TGTGCCAGCAGCGTAGCGGGAGTGGGCACAGATACGCAGTATTTT.